One and the same sample provided the 19 T cell receptor beta chains below, sequenced in a study of blood T cell repertoires in COVID-19. The data were produced by immunoSEQ multiplex PCR, yet TCRdb's version contains in-frame clones alone and is incomplete. Of 130,000 to 150,000 clones in the sample, around four fifths were seen once. Sequencing used PBMCs or T cells enriched from blood (not recorded which). Receptor source: a woman in her thirties or forties who had recovered from COVID-19.

The sample holds one count of this clone. J is TRBJ1-4 and V is TRBV7-9; 9 positions agree with TRBD1. The V segment lost 5 bases and the J segment 8 bases; nucleotides outside the gene matches: 6. Per germline, CDR1 SEHNR and CDR2 FQNEAQ (reference sequence). This CDR3 spans 14 amino acids. The CDR3 is CASSPDRGGEKLFF. CDR3 coding DNA: TGTGCCAGCAGCCCGGACAGGGGCGGGGAAAAACTGTTTTTT.

V is TRBV3-1 (or the pseudogene TRBV3-2) and J is TRBJ2-3; 12 nucleotides align to TRBD2. J lost 5 bases, V lost 6 bases, and 3 bases had no gene match. Germline values: CDR1 LGHDT, CDR2 YNNKEL (reference sequence). The CDR3 loop spans 14 amino acids. The CDR3 region has the DNA TGTGCCAGCAGGCTAGCGGGAGGGAAAGATACGCAGTATTTT. Protein product: CASRLAGGKDTQYF.

The J gene is TRBJ2-3, the V gene TRBV27; 9 nucleotides line up with TRBD2. The CDR3 runs to 18 residues. Germline V gene data show CDR1 as MNHEY and CDR2 as SMNVEV (reference sequence). V lost 5 bases to trimming and J lost 1 base; unmatched junction nucleotides: 13. DNA for the CDR3: TGTGCCAGCAGTCCGCCGGGTCTAGCGGGGTTCCGCACAGATACGCAGTATTTT. Translation: CASSPPGLAGFRTDTQYF.

J is TRBJ1-1 and V is TRBV18, with TRBD1 matching over 8 bases. This CDR3 has 15 amino acids. V trimming: 6 bases; J trimming: 7 bases; junction bases outside the gene matches: 13. CDR1 and CDR2 from the germline V gene are KGHSH and LQKENI. The CDR3 here is CASSLIDRGPLEAFF. CDR3 sequence (DNA): TGTGCCAGCTCTCTGATAGACAGGGGACCTCTTGAAGCTTTCTTT.

DNA for the CDR3: TGCAGCGTAGGGACTCCAAGTACTGAAGCTTTCTTT. Its translation is CSVGTPSTEAFF. The V gene is TRBV29-1, the J gene TRBJ1-1, with D possibly matching TRBD1 (5 bases). V lost 6 bases, J lost 5 bases, and 13 bases lay in between. Germline V gives CDR1 SQVTM, CDR2 ANQGSEA. CDR3 length: 12 amino acids.

The V gene is TRBV27, the J gene TRBJ1-4; 9 bases align to TRBD1. Germline values: CDR1 MNHEY, CDR2 SMNVEV (reference sequence). CDR3 length: 14 amino acids. J lost 4 bases, V lost 6 bases, and 3 bases had no gene match. This chain's CDR3 is CASSRTGDNEKLFF. The CDR3 DNA follows: TGTGCCAGCAGCCGGACAGGGGATAATGAAAAACTGTTTTTT.

This chain links TRBV19 with TRBJ1-6; D perhaps matches TRBD1 (6 bases). The CDR3 is 13 residues long. The V end was cut by 7 bases, the J end by 6 bases, with 10 bases between. In germline, CDR1 is LNHDA, CDR2 SQIVND (reference sequence). CDR3 coding DNA: TGTGCCAGTATGGGCAGGGGTAATTCACCCCTCCACTTT. Residues: CASMGRGNSPLHF.

The chain employs TRBV30 and TRBJ1-6, with a weak D call TRBD1 (5 bases). This CDR3 contains 14 residues. V was pared by 4 bases and J by 7 bases, with 14 bases between. Looked up from germline, CDR1 is GTSNPN and CDR2 is SVGIG (reference sequence). The CDR3 reads CAWTGGMLNSPLHF. The CDR3 nucleotides read TGTGCCTGGACGGGGGGGATGTTAAATTCACCCCTCCACTTT.

The V call is TRBV18, the J call TRBJ2-2; 7 positions agree with TRBD1. Trimming at V came to 3 bases and at J to 1 base, leaving 8 bases not matched to a gene. Germline V gene data show CDR1 as KGHSH and CDR2 as LQKENI. This CDR3 region has 17 residues. CDR3 region: CASSPRGGQRNTGELFF. The CDR3 nucleotides are TGTGCCAGCTCACCCCGTGGGGGACAGAGGAACACCGGGGAGCTGTTTTTT.

The gene calls are TRBV27 and TRBJ2-1; D might be TRBD2 (5 bases). Per germline, CDR1 MNHEY and CDR2 SMNVEV (reference sequence). The CDR3 is 15 residues long. V lost 8 bases, J lost 2 bases, and 16 bases lay in between. This CDR3 reads CASRLPSGTYNEQFF. The CDR3, as DNA: TGTGCCAGCCGCCTCCCCAGCGGCACCTACAATGAGCAGTTCTTC.

The V and J genes are TRBV5-4 and TRBJ1-1, with D unclear. V lost 2 bases and J 3 bases, leaving 11 bases between the germline ends. The CDR3 has 14 residues. Germline V gene lookup returns CDR1 SGHNT and CDR2 YYREEE (reference sequence). As DNA, the CDR3 is TGTGCCAGCAGCTTCCCAGCGAGGGACACTGAAGCTTTCTTT. Encoded protein: CASSFPARDTEAFF.

The chain combines TRBV6-5 with TRBJ2-3; 8 bases align to TRBD1. The CDR3 loop spans 14 amino acids. J gave up 6 bases and V 8 bases, and 10 bases lay outside the gene matches. Germline CDR1 reads MNHEY; CDR2 reads SVGAGI. CDR3 DNA: TGTGCCAGCGCCTATCAGGGGGCCGGGGATACGCAGTATTTT. Its protein product is CASAYQGAGDTQYF.

This rearrangement joins TRBV28 to TRBJ2-7, with D possibly matching TRBD1 (6 bases). The CDR3 spans 14 residues. Between the trimmed V and J ends, which lost 6 bases and 2 bases, there was a span of 14 bases. Germline V gives CDR1 MDHEN, CDR2 SYDVKM. Here the CDR3 reads CASRPPGTTYEQYF. Here the CDR3 DNA reads TGTGCCAGCAGGCCTCCCGGGACAACCTACGAGCAGTACTTC.

This chain links TRBV19 with TRBJ1-2, with 9 bases matching TRBD1. The CDR3 is made up of 15 amino acids. V shed 6 bases, J shed 2 bases, and the junction held 7 bases outside the gene matches. The germline V gene encodes CDR1 LNHDA and CDR2 SQIVND (reference sequence). CDR3 coding DNA: TGTGCCAGTAGCGATACCGGGACAGGGAACTATGGCTACACCTTC. Amino acid sequence: CASSDTGTGNYGYTF.

V gene TRBV13 combines with J gene TRBJ2-1; 11 bases match TRBD2. The germline V gene has CDR1 PRHDT and CDR2 FYEKMQ (reference sequence). The V and J ends lost 5 bases and 4 bases, in that order; junction bases with no gene match: 7. CDR3 size: 16 residues. The CDR3 loop reads CASSARLAGGYNEQFF. The CDR3 DNA is TGTGCCAGCAGCGCCAGGCTAGCGGGGGGTTACAATGAGCAGTTCTTC.

The chain carries TRBV14 and TRBJ2-3; 8 nucleotides match TRBD1. CDR1 and CDR2 from the germline V gene are SGHDN and FVKESK. The CDR3 runs to 13 residues. Trimming cost V 4 bases and J 6 bases; bases outside gene matches: 3. CDR3: CASSPDRVDTQYF. The CDR3 DNA follows: TGTGCCAGCAGCCCGGACAGGGTTGATACGCAGTATTTT.

This chain links TRBV4-2 with TRBJ2-3; no clear D. The germline CDR1 and CDR2 sequences are LGHNA and YNFKEQ. CDR3 length: 14 residues. Deletions cut 0 bases from V and 0 bases from J, with 4 bases between. CDR3 nucleotides: TGTGCCAGCAGCCAAGATCCTAGCACAGATACGCAGTATTTT. It translates to CASSQDPSTDTQYF.

This rearrangement joins TRBV5-6 to TRBJ2-7, with 8 bases aligning to TRBD2. The germline gives CDR1 SGHDT, CDR2 YYEEEE. Losses at the gene ends were 1 base for V and 2 bases for J; bases not matched to a gene: 2. CDR3 length equals 14 residues. In DNA, the CDR3 is TGTGCCAGCAGCTTGCGGGGGGGACCCTACGAGCAGTACTTC. This sequence encodes CASSLRGGPYEQYF.

The V gene is TRBV28, the J gene TRBJ1-1; D not resolved. Trimming shortened V by 4 bases and J by 3 bases, and 27 bases separated the two germline ends. CDR1 is MDHEN and CDR2 is SYDVKM in the germline V gene. The CDR3 extends over 19 amino acids. The CDR3 DNA is TGTGCCAGCAGTTCTCGCCCTATGGCGCAGCCCGCGCTAGACACTGAAGCTTTCTTT. Translation gives CASSSRPMAQPALDTEAFF. Using reference TRBV28 and TRBJ1-1 for the parts outside the CDR3, the full variable domain is DVKVTQSSRYLVKRTGEKVFLECVQDMDHENMFWYRQDPGLGLRLIYFSYDVKMKEKGDIPEGYSVSREKKERFSLILESASTNQTSMYLCASSSRPMAQPALDTEAFFGQGTRLTVV.